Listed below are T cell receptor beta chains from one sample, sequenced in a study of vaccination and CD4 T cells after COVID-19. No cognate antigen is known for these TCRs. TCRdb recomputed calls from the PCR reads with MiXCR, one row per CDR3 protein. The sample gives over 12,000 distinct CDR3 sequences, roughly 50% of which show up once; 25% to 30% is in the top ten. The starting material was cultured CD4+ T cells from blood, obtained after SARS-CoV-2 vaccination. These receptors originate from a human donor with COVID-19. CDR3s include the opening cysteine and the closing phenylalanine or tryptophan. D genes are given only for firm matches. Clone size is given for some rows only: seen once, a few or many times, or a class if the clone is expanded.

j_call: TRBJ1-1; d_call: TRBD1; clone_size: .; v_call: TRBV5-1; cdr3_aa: CASSYPDRGSRGEAFF; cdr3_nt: TGCGCCAGCAGCTACCCAGACAGGGGCTCGCGGGGTGAAGCTTTCTTT
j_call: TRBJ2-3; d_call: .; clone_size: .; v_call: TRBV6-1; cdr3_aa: CASSIQHSNTQYF; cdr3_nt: TGTGCCAGCAGTATCCAACACAGCAATACGCAGTATTTT
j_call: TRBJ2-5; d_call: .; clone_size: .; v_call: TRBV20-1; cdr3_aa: CSALGLQETQYF; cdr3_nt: TGCAGTGCTCTAGGGCTCCAAGAGACCCAGTACTTC
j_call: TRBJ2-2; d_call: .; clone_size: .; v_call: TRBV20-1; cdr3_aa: CSASQGSGTGELFF; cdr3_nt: TGCAGTGCTTCTCAGGGGAGCGGCACCGGGGAGCTGTTTTTT
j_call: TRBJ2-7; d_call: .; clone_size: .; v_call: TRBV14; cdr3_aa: CASSQDPRGTWYF; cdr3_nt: TGTGCCAGCAGCCAAGATCCTAGAGGGACCTGGTACTTC
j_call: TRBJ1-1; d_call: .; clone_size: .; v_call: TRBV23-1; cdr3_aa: CASSQSCHQPLNTEAFF; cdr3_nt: TGCGCCAGCAGTCAATCATGTCATCAACCCCTGAACACTGAAGCTTTCTTT
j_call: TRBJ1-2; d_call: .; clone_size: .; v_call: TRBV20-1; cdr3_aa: CSARSSPGVHGYTF; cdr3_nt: TGCAGTGCTAGATCCTCCCCGGGGGTGCATGGCTACACCTTC
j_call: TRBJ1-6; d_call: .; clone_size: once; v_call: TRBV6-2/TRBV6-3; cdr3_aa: CASSHNSPLHF; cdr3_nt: TGTGCCAGCAGCCACAATTCACCCCTCCACTTT
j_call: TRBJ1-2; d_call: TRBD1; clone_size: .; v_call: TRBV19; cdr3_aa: CASSADRGSYGYTF; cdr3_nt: TGTGCCAGTAGTGCGGACAGGGGCAGCTATGGCTACACCTTC
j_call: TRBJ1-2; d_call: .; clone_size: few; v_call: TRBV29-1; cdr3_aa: CSVEGGGGEGYTF; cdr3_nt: TGCAGCGTTGAAGGGGGTGGGGGTGAGGGCTACACCTTC
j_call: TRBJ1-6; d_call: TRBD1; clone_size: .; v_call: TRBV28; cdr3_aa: CASTPGQGRSPLHF; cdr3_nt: TGTGCCAGCACCCCGGGACAGGGTAGGTCACCCCTCCACTTT
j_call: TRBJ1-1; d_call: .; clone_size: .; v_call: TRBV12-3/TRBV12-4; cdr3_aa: CASRPGTLGTEAFF; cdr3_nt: TGTGCCAGCAGGCCCGGGACATTAGGCACTGAAGCTTTCTTT
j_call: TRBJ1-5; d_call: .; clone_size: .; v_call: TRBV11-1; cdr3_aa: CASSNGDGQPQHF; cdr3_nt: TGTGCCAGCAGCAATGGGGACGGTCAGCCCCAGCATTTT
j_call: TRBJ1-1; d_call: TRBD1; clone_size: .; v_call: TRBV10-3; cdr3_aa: CVISEAGGVDEAFF; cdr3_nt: TGTGTCATCAGTGAGGCAGGGGGAGTGGATGAAGCTTTCTTT
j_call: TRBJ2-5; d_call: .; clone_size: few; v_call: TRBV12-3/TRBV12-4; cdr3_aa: CASSFRGAETQYF; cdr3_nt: TGTGCCAGCAGTTTTCGGGGGGCCGAGACCCAGTACTTC
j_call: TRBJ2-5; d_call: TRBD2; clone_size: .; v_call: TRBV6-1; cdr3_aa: CASSEGPSGGQETQYF; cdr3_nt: TGTGCCAGCAGTGAAGGTCCTAGCGGGGGCCAAGAGACCCAGTACTTC
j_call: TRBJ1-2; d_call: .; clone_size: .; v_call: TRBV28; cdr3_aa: CASRETAYGYTF; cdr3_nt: TGTGCCAGCAGGGAAACAGCCTATGGCTACACCTTC
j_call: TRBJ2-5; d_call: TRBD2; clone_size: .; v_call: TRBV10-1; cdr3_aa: CASRRGTTKETQYF; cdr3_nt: TGCGCCAGCCGGCGAGGGACTACGAAAGAGACCCAGTACTTC
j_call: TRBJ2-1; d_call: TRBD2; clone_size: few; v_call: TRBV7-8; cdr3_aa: CASSFMGASGVNNEQFF; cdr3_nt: TGTGCCAGCAGCTTTATGGGTGCTAGCGGGGTTAACAATGAGCAGTTCTTC
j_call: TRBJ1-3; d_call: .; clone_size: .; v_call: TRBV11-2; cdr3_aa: CASSVQRSSGNTIYF; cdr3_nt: TGTGCCAGCAGCGTACAGAGGAGCTCTGGAAACACCATATATTTT
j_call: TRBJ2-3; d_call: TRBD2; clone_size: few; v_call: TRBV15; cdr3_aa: CATSRAGNTDTQYF; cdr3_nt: TGTGCCACCAGTCGAGCGGGGAATACAGATACGCAGTATTTT
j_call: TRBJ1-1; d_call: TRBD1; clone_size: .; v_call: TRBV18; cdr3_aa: CASRQGRETEAFF; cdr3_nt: TGTGCCAGTCGACAGGGGAGGGAAACTGAAGCTTTCTTT
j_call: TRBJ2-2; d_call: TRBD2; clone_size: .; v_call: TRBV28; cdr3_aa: CASSFSGVNTGELFF; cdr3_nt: TGTGCCAGCAGTTTTAGCGGGGTCAACACCGGGGAGCTGTTTTTT
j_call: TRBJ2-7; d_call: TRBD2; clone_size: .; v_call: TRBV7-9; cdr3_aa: CASSRLAGSYEQYF; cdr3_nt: TGTGCCAGCAGCAGACTAGCGGGAAGCTACGAGCAGTACTTC
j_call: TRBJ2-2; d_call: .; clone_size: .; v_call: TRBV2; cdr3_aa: CASEPRSTGELFF; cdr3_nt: TGTGCCAGCGAACCTCGGAGTACCGGGGAGCTGTTTTTT
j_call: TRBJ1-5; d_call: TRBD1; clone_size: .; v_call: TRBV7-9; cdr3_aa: CASSPQGVDQPQHF; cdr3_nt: TGTGCCAGCAGCCCTCAGGGGGTGGATCAGCCCCAGCATTTT
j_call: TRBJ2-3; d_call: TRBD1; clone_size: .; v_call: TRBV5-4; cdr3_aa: CASSLRTGGNTDTQYF; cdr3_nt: TGTGCCAGCAGCTTGCGGACAGGGGGGAACACAGATACGCAGTATTTT
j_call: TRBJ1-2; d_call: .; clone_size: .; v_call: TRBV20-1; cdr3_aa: CSARDAARYGYTF; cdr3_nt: TGCAGTGCTAGAGACGCGGCTCGCTATGGCTACACCTTC
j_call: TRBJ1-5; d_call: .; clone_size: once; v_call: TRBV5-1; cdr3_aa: CASSLEGLGNQPQHF; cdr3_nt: TGCGCCAGCAGCTTGGAAGGGCTGGGGAATCAGCCCCAGCATTTT
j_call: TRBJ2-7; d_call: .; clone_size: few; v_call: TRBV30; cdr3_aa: CAWGSDGTYEQYF; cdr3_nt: TGTGCCTGGGGCTCTGACGGAACCTACGAGCAGTACTTC
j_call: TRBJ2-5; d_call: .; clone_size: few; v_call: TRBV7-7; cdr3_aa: CASSLVAVGETQYF; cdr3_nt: TGTGCTAGCAGCTTAGTAGCAGTCGGAGAGACCCAGTACTTC
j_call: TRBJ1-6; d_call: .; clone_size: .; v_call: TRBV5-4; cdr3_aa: CASSQGSPGAPLHF; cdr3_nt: TGTGCCAGCAGCCAGGGCTCTCCTGGGGCACCCCTCCACTTT
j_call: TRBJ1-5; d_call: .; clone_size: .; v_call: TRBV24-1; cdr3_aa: CATSIGDQPQHF; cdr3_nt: TGTGCCACCTCGATCGGGGATCAGCCCCAGCATTTT
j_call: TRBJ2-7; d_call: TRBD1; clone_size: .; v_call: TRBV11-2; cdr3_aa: CASSPGGRSSYEQYF; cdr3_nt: TGTGCCAGCAGCCCAGGGGGCAGGAGCTCCTACGAGCAGTACTTC
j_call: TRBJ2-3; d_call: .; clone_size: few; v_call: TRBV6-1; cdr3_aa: CASSDTGASTDTQYF; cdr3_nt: TGTGCCAGCAGTGACACAGGAGCTAGCACAGATACGCAGTATTTT
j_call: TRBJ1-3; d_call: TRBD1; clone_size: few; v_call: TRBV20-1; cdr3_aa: CSATIREGQGLLGSGNTIYF; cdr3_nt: TGCAGTGCTACCATAAGAGAGGGACAGGGGTTGTTGGGCTCTGGAAACACCATATATTTT
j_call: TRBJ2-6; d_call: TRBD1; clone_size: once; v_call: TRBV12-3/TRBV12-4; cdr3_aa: CASSRQGALGGANVLTF; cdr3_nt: TGTGCCAGCAGTCGACAGGGGGCGTTAGGTGGGGCCAACGTCCTGACTTTC
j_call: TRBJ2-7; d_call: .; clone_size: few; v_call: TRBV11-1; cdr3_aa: CASSLEDLSYEQYF; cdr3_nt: TGTGCCAGCAGCTTAGAGGACTTATCCTACGAGCAGTACTTC
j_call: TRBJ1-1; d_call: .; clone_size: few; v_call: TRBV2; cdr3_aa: CASSRYTEAFF; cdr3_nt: TGTGCCAGCAGCAGGTACACTGAAGCTTTCTTT
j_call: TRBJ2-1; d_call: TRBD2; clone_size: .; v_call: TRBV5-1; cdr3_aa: CASTGGSPTYNEQFF; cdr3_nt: TGCGCCAGCACAGGCGGGAGCCCTACCTACAATGAGCAGTTCTTC
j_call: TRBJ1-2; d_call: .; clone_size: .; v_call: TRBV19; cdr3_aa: CASSPTSYGYTF; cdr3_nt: TGTGCCAGTAGCCCCACTTCCTATGGCTACACCTTC
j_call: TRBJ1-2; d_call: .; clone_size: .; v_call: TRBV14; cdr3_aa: CASSQVKGANYGYTF; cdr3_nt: TGTGCCAGCAGCCAAGTTAAGGGAGCTAACTATGGCTACACCTTC
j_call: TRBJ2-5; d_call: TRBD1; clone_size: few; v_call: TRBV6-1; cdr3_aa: CASTRGTGGQETQYF; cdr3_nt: TGTGCCAGCACCCGCGGGACAGGGGGGCAAGAGACCCAGTACTTC
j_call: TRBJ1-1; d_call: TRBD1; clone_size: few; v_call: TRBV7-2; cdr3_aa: CASSFRQGAPLNTEAFF; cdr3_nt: TGTGCCAGCAGCTTTAGGCAGGGGGCACCATTAAACACTGAAGCTTTCTTT
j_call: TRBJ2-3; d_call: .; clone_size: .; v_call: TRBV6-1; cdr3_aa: CASSDTRSTDTQYF; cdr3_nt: TGTGCCAGCAGCGACACCCGTAGCACAGATACGCAGTATTTT
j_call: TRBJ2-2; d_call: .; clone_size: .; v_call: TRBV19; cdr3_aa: CASNLGSGTGELFF; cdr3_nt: TGTGCCAGTAACCTCGGGAGTGGAACCGGGGAGCTGTTTTTT
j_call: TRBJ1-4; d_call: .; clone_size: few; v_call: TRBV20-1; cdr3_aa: CSAARGMYEKLFF; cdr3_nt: TGCAGTGCTGCCAGGGGAATGTATGAAAAACTGTTTTTT
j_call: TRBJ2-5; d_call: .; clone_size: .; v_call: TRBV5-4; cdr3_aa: CASSPTGQETQYF; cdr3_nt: TGTGCCAGCAGCCCCACGGGCCAAGAGACCCAGTACTTC
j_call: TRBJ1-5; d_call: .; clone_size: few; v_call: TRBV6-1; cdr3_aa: CASRGRGGRSNQPQHF; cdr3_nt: TGTGCCAGCAGAGGCAGGGGCGGCCGCTCCAATCAGCCCCAGCATTTT
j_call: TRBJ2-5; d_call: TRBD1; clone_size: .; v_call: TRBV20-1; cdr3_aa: CSAIQGETQYF; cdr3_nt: TGCAGTGCTATACAGGGGGAGACCCAGTACTTC
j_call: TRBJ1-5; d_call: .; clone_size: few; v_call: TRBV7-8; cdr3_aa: CASSLSGHKPQHF; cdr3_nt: TGTGCCAGCAGCTTATCCGGTCACAAGCCCCAGCATTTT
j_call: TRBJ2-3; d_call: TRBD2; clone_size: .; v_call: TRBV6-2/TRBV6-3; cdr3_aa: CASSLMGGVSTDTQYF; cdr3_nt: TGTGCCAGCTCCCTAATGGGGGGGGTTAGCACAGATACGCAGTATTTT
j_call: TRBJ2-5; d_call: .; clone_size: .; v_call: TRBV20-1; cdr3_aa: CSAPRGQETQYF; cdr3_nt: TGCAGTGCGCCCAGGGGCCAAGAGACCCAGTACTTC
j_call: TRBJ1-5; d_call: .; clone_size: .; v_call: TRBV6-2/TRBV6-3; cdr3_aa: CASKPGNQPQHF; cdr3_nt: TGTGCCAGCAAGCCGGGCAATCAGCCCCAGCATTTT
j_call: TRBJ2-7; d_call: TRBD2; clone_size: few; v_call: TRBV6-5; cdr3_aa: CASSYPPPAGAYEQYF; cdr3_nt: TGTGCCAGCAGTTACCCACCCCCGGCGGGGGCCTACGAGCAGTACTTC
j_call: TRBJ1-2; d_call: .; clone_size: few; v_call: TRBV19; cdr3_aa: CASSDLYGYTF; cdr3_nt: TGTGCCAGTTCTGACCTCTATGGCTACACCTTC
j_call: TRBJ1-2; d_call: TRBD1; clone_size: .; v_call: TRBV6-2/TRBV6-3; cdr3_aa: CASRSTDRGGYTF; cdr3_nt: TGTGCCAGCAGGAGTACTGACAGGGGTGGCTACACCTTC